This TCR beta chain was found in a study of cytomegalovirus exposure and HLA in healthy donors. Repertoires were generated with immunoSEQ multiplex PCR, while TCRdb's copy carries only in-frame clones and drops some. This table holds tens of thousands of clones, approximately 96% found once. The table lists this clone with a count of one. Germline-derived CDR1 and CDR2 are SGHTA and FQGNSA. The CDR3 runs 12 residues. The V and J ends lost 6 bases and 7 bases respectively, with 10 bases between them. The J gene is TRBJ2-1, the V gene TRBV7-2; weak D call: TRBD1 (6 bases). Material: PBMCs. This receptor was identified in a woman between 18 and 29 years old in good health and CMV-seropositive. The chain's CDR3 is CASSYQGNEQFF. The DNA of the CDR3 is TGTGCCAGCAGTTATCAGGGGAATGAGCAGTTCTTC.